The clone carrying this T cell receptor beta chain was counted between two and nine times. Germline V gene sequence: CDR1 LNHDA, CDR2 SQIVND (reference sequence). CDR3 length: 15 residues. V was cut by 0 bases and J by 4 bases, with 12 bases left in between. Time point reported: after neoadjuvant nivolumab, at surgical resection. These newly diagnosed stage II-IVA oral cavity squamous cell carcinoma patients had no prior systemic or radiation treatment. The sample comes from a study of neoadjuvant anti-PD-1 for oral cavity cancer. Study-level information: Patients without progression got a fourth dose around day 43.

Profiling relied on immunoSEQ multiplex PCR, and the TCRdb table lists in-frame clones only, not all of them. The data show roughly 36,000 clones, 35% to 45% seen once. This sequence originates from a person between 35 and 79 years old with oral cavity squamous cell carcinoma. The material sequenced was tumor tissue, taken after nivolumab (anti-PD-1) treatment. V and J are TRBV19 and TRBJ2-5; D is tentatively TRBD1 or TRBD2 (5 bases each). CDR3 DNA sequence: TGTGCCAGTAGTATAGAGGGACGTAGAGGAGAGACCCAGTACTTC. Encoded protein: CASSIEGRRGETQYF.